The next 32 T cell receptor beta chains were all read from a single sample in a study of identical twins. TCRdb re-called the 5' RACE reads through MiXCR, storing one row per CDR3 protein. The repertoire holds 690,000 or so distinct CDR3 sequences, with around 5.7% as singletons. The sequencing input was naive T cells sorted from blood. The receptors come from a man between 18 and 35 years old in good health.

This clonotype has at least ten counts. The chain's CDR3 is CSAREIGLPKAYEQYF. The CDR3 DNA follows: TGCAGTGCTAGAGAGATAGGCCTTCCAAAAGCCTACGAGCAGTACTTC. The rearrangement links TRBV20-1 to TRBJ2-7; D remains unclear. The CDR3 spans 16 residues. Germline V lookup: CDR1 DFQATT, CDR2 SNEGSKA (reference sequence). V lost 0 bases and J 2 bases, leaving 17 bases between the germline ends.

This clonotype was found many times. The chain employs TRBV7-9 and TRBJ1-5, with D tentatively TRBD1 (5 bases). Germline V gives CDR1 SEHNR, CDR2 FQNEAQ (reference sequence). Trimming removed 3 bases from V and 5 bases from J, with 8 bases in between. The CDR3 extends over 13 amino acids. CDR3 in amino acids: CASSFRGDQPQHF. CDR3 DNA sequence: TGTGCCAGCAGCTTCCGGGGCGATCAGCCCCAGCATTTT.

This clonotype has a count of ten or more. The chain is built from TRBV11-3 and TRBJ2-4; D might be TRBD2 (6 bases). Per the germline V gene, CDR1 is SGHNT and CDR2 is YENEEA. The V end was cut by 1 base, the J end by 0 bases, with 25 bases between. The CDR3 is 21 amino acids. The CDR3 sequence is CASSLVGEAGTRGLAKNIQYF. The CDR3 DNA reads TGTGCCAGCAGCTTAGTGGGAGAGGCGGGGACCCGAGGATTAGCCAAAAACATTCAGTACTTC. Variable domain in full (rest from reference TRBV11-3 and TRBJ2-4): EAGVVQSPRYKIIEKKQPVAFWCNPISGHNTLYWYLQNLGQGPELLIRYENEEAVDDSQLPKDRFSAERLKGVDSTLKIQPAELGDSAVYLCASSLVGEAGTRGLAKNIQYFGAGTRLSVL.

This chain connects TRBV24-1 to TRBJ2-1; 13 nucleotides agree with TRBD2. This CDR3 is built from 13 residues. Per the germline V gene, CDR1 is KGHDR and CDR2 is SFDVKD. The J segment lost 10 bases and the V segment lost 5 bases, leaving 1 base of the junction unmatched. The chain's CDR3 is CATSGGLAGEQFF. Written as DNA, the CDR3 is TGTGCCACCAGTGGGGGACTAGCGGGAGAGCAGTTCTTC.

This clonotype was found a few times. The V and J genes are TRBV7-8 and TRBJ2-1, with 13 bases that match TRBD2. With 4 bases clipped from V and 7 bases from J, the junction kept 7 bases outside the gene matches. Germline CDR1 is SGHVS and CDR2 is FQNEAQ. This CDR3 region has 16 residues. DNA of the CDR3: TGTGCCAGCAGCTGGGAACCGGGACTAGCGGGGAATGAGCAGTTCTTC. Protein: CASSWEPGLAGNEQFF.

There are many counts of this clonotype. V usage is TRBV12-3 or TRBV12-4 and J usage is TRBJ2-3; TRBD2 aligns across 9 bases. With V trimmed by 3 bases and J by 5 bases, 6 bases remained unmatched. This CDR3 spans 15 amino acids. CDR3 region: CASSFIAGVRDTQYF. CDR3 bases: TGTGCCAGCAGTTTTATAGCGGGAGTGAGAGATACGCAGTATTTT.

The table lists this clonotype with a few counts. The chain joins TRBV10-2 to TRBJ2-4; 8 bases line up with TRBD1. V trimming: 8 bases; J trimming: 6 bases; junction bases outside the gene matches: 3. CDR3 length: 12 residues. Germline-derived CDR1 and CDR2 are WSHSY and SAAADI. The CDR3 region has the DNA TGCGCCAGCCGACAGGGGTTAAACATTCAGTACTTC. Residues: CASRQGLNIQYF.

This clonotype has a handful of counts. The J gene is TRBJ2-3, the V gene TRBV25-1; the D gene is possibly TRBD1 (6 bases). V was pared by 3 bases and J by 5 bases, with 18 bases between. Germline loops: CDR1 MGHDK, CDR2 SYGVNS. The CDR3 covers 16 residues. DNA of the CDR3: TGTGCCAGCAGTGACGACAGGCTATCTAGGGGAGATACGCAGTATTTT. Translated: CASSDDRLSRGDTQYF.

The chain couples TRBV20-1 to TRBJ2-7; TRBD2 aligns across 9 bases. Germline V gene data show CDR1 as DFQATT and CDR2 as SNEGSKA (reference sequence). Trimming cost V 0 bases and J 0 bases; bases outside gene matches: 15. The CDR3 is 19 amino acids. The CDR3 loop is CSARERHLRGLAPSYEQYF. The DNA for the CDR3 is TGCAGTGCTAGAGAGAGACATCTGAGAGGACTAGCGCCCTCCTACGAGCAGTACTTC.

The sample holds a few counts of this clonotype. The chain has TRBV11-2 and TRBJ2-1; TRBD2 matches 10 bases. The V segment lost 4 bases and the J segment 12 bases; nucleotides outside the gene matches: 15. The CDR3 totals 16 residues. The germline CDR1 and CDR2 sequences are SGHAT and FQNNGV. In nucleotides, the CDR3 is TGTGCCAGCAGCTACCGGACTAGCGGCTACAATGAGTGGCAGTTCTTC. Translated: CASSYRTSGYNEWQFF.

This clonotype was detected many times. The chain couples TRBV9 to TRBJ2-1; D ambiguous. Germline CDR1 is SGDLS and CDR2 is YYNGEE. The germline V and J ends were trimmed by 4 bases and 4 bases, with 12 bases remaining between them. This CDR3 spans 14 amino acids. CDR3 in DNA: TGTGCCAGCAGCACGCGATTGACTTACAATGAGCAGTTCTTC. As protein: CASSTRLTYNEQFF.

This clonotype was counted at least ten times. The chain links TRBV24-1 to TRBJ2-5, with 9 bases lining up with TRBD1. The CDR3 extends over 15 amino acids. Germline values: CDR1 KGHDR, CDR2 SFDVKD. V shed 4 bases, J shed 4 bases, and the junction held 6 bases outside the gene matches. CDR3 amino acids: CATSDGGQGRETQYF. Here the CDR3 DNA reads TGTGCCACCAGTGACGGGGGACAGGGTAGAGAGACCCAGTACTTC.

This clonotype was counted only a few times. The chain links TRBV10-3 to TRBJ2-3; D unclear. Germline CDR1 ENHRY, CDR2 SYGVKD. V was cut by 2 bases and J by 1 base, with 1 base left in between. The CDR3 has 12 residues. The CDR3 sequence is CAISERTDTQYF. CDR3 sequence (DNA): TGTGCCATCAGTGAGCGCACAGATACGCAGTATTTT.

The DNA of the CDR3 is TGTGCCAGCAGATCCGGGACTAGCGACTCCTACGAGCAGTACTTC. Translated: CASRSGTSDSYEQYF. The V and J genes are TRBV28 and TRBJ2-7, with 10 positions matching TRBD2. Germline CDR1 and CDR2: MDHEN and SYDVKM. The ends lost 6 bases at V and 0 bases at J; junction bases unmatched: 5. The CDR3 runs 15 residues.

The chain combines TRBV7-9 with TRBJ2-3; perhaps TRBD2 as D (5 bases). V was trimmed by 2 bases and J by 1 base, leaving 10 bases between them. Germline values: CDR1 SEHNR, CDR2 FQNEAQ (reference sequence). This CDR3 is built from 15 residues. As DNA, the CDR3 is TGTGCCAGCAGCTTAAAAGGAGGCCGCACAGATACGCAGTATTTT. Its translation is CASSLKGGRTDTQYF.

This clonotype was detected many times. CDR3 region: CASRGTSGNPRYNEQFF. The CDR3 region has the DNA TGTGCCAGCAGGGGGACTAGCGGGAACCCTCGGTACAATGAGCAGTTCTTC. The chain couples TRBV28 to TRBJ2-1, with TRBD2 matching over 13 bases. V gave up 6 bases and J gave up 4 bases; unmatched junction bases: 9. Germline values: CDR1 MDHEN, CDR2 SYDVKM. The CDR3 runs to 17 residues.

This clonotype was seen at least ten times. This rearrangement joins TRBV5-1 to TRBJ2-7; a possible D gene is TRBD1 (5 bases). In germline, CDR1 is SGHRS, CDR2 YFSETQ. The CDR3 has 14 residues. Deletions cut 0 bases from V and 6 bases from J, with 13 bases between. In DNA, the CDR3 is TGCGCCAGCAGCTTGGGGACGGACCAGGGCGAGCAGTACTTC. This codes for CASSLGTDQGEQYF.

Many counts were recorded for this clonotype. V and J are TRBV20-1 and TRBJ2-1; 8 bases are a match to TRBD2. J was trimmed by 1 base and V by 6 bases; bases with no gene match: 8. CDR3 length: 15 residues. Looked up from germline, CDR1 is DFQATT and CDR2 is SNEGSKA (reference sequence). The CDR3 DNA reads as TGCAGTGCCGACACCGGGACTAGGTCCTACAATGAGCAGTTCTTC. Protein sequence: CSADTGTRSYNEQFF.

This clonotype was seen repeatedly, ten times or more. CDR3 nucleotide sequence: TGTGCCAGCAGCCTGACTAGAAACGATGAGCAGTTCTTC. Amino acid sequence: CASSLTRNDEQFF. The chain couples TRBV7-3 to TRBJ2-1; a weak D match, TRBD2 (6 bases). The germline CDR1 and CDR2 sequences are SGHTA and FQGTGA. This CDR3 comprises 13 residues. V lost 5 bases and J 8 bases, leaving 13 bases between the germline ends. Supplemented by reference TRBV7-3 and TRBJ2-1, the full variable domain reads GAGVSQTPSNKVTEKGKYVELRCDPISGHTALYWYRQSLGQGPEFLIYFQGTGAADDSGLPNDRFFAVRPEGSVSTLKIQRTERGDSAVYLCASSLTRNDEQFFGPGTRLTVL.

V is TRBV7-6 and J is TRBJ2-2, with 7 bases aligning to TRBD2. The germline CDR1 and CDR2 sequences are SGHVS and FNYEAQ. CDR3 size: 15 residues. The V segment lost 1 base and the J segment 5 bases; nucleotides outside the gene matches: 4. CDR3 DNA: TGTGCCAGCAGCTTAGTCAGCGGGACGACCGGGGAGCTGTTTTTT. Amino acids: CASSLVSGTTGELFF.

Many counts were recorded for this clonotype. This rearrangement joins TRBV12-3 or TRBV12-4 to TRBJ2-1, with D hard to call. The ends were cut back, 3 bases at V and 7 bases at J, with 13 bases in the middle. This CDR3 is 14 amino acids long. The CDR3 reads CASSFGWKGNEQFF. For the CDR3, the DNA is TGTGCCAGCAGTTTCGGGTGGAAGGGTAATGAGCAGTTCTTC.

This clonotype was observed at least ten times. V is TRBV20-1 and J is TRBJ1-3, with D perhaps TRBD1 (6 bases). Trimming left V 3 bases short and J 2 bases short, with 8 bases between. Germline-derived CDR1 and CDR2 are DFQATT and SNEGSKA (reference sequence). CDR3 length: 13 amino acids. The CDR3 sequence is CSASNRAGNTIYF. CDR3 nucleotide sequence: TGCAGTGCTAGCAACAGGGCTGGAAACACCATATATTTT.

This clonotype appeared a few times. This chain connects TRBV28 to TRBJ2-7, with 8 bases matching TRBD1. CDR1 MDHEN and CDR2 SYDVKM come from the germline V gene. CDR3 length: 13 residues. The V segment lost 3 bases and the J segment 6 bases; nucleotides outside the gene matches: 4. In nucleotides, the CDR3 is TGTGCCAGCAGTTTCCAGGGGGCTGTCGAGCAGTACTTC. Its translation is CASSFQGAVEQYF.

This clonotype turned up a few times. The chain is built from TRBV7-9 and TRBJ2-1; TRBD1 matches 9 bases. Trimming took 0 bases from V and 0 from J; bases not matched to a gene: 3. Germline CDR1 and CDR2: SEHNR and FQNEAQ (reference sequence). The CDR3 is made up of 17 amino acids. The CDR3 loop reads CASSLAQTGGSYNEQFF. The CDR3 DNA is TGTGCCAGCAGCTTAGCGCAGACAGGGGGCTCCTACAATGAGCAGTTCTTC. The full variable domain, with the rest looked up from reference TRBV7-9 and TRBJ2-1, is DTGVSQNPRHKITKRGQNVTFRCDPISEHNRLYWYRQTLGQGPEFLTYFQNEAQLEKSRLLSDRFSAERPKGSFSTLEIQRTEQGDSAMYLCASSLAQTGGSYNEQFFGPGTRLTVL.

This clonotype was detected ten times or more. The chain couples TRBV29-1 to TRBJ1-2; the match to TRBD1 covers 7 bases. V lost 6 bases and J lost 5; bases outside the gene matches: 12. Germline loops: CDR1 SQVTM, CDR2 ANQGSEA. This CDR3 contains 14 residues. CDR3 region: CSVLTTGQKYGYTF. CDR3 nucleotide sequence: TGCAGCGTACTCACCACGGGACAGAAGTATGGCTACACCTTC.

The rearrangement joins TRBV5-6 to TRBJ1-4, with D tentatively TRBD1 (5 bases). The V gene's germline CDR1 is SGHDT and CDR2 YYEEEE. The CDR3 sequence is 16 residues long. Trimming stripped 5 bases from V and 7 bases from J, with 21 bases between. CDR3 DNA: TGTGCCAGCAGTTCCGCGGGGGACCTTGGAGGTGAAAAACTGTTTTTT. It specifies CASSSAGDLGGEKLFF.

This clonotype was detected many times. The CDR3 region is CASSYSRGTEQPQHF. The CDR3 nucleotides read TGTGCCAGCAGTTACTCCAGGGGGACGGAACAGCCCCAGCATTTT. V gene TRBV6-5 combines with J gene TRBJ1-5; 7 bases align to TRBD1. CDR1 and CDR2 from the germline V gene are MNHEY and SVGAGI. V dropped 0 bases and J dropped 7; count of bases not matched to a gene: 6. The CDR3 covers 15 residues.

The genes are TRBV20-1 and TRBJ2-1; maybe TRBD1 (5 bases). Trimming pared 0 bases from V and 5 bases from J, leaving 11 bases between. Germline CDR1 is DFQATT and CDR2 is SNEGSKA (reference sequence). The CDR3 sequence is 14 residues long. CDR3 in amino acids: CSARDRVGHNEQFF. CDR3 bases: TGCAGTGCTAGAGACAGGGTGGGCCACAATGAGCAGTTCTTC.

This clonotype was detected ten times or more. This chain links TRBV14 with TRBJ1-6; D possibly corresponds to TRBD1 (5 bases). Germline assignment: CDR1 SGHDN and CDR2 FVKESK. CDR3 length: 14 residues. V lost 2 bases and J lost 7, with 9 bases in between. This chain's CDR3 is CASSQQYRNSPLHF. CDR3 bases: TGTGCCAGCAGCCAACAATACAGGAATTCACCCCTCCACTTT.

This clonotype has at least ten counts. The chain carries TRBV2 and TRBJ1-1; D is unresolved. CDR1 is SNHLY and CDR2 is FYNNEI in the germline V gene. The CDR3 runs 14 residues. Trimming took 7 bases from V and 8 from J, leaving 20 bases between them. The CDR3: CASIARGAVQEAFF. The DNA of the CDR3 is TGTGCCAGCATCGCCCGAGGCGCAGTGCAAGAAGCTTTCTTT.

This clonotype showed up many times. The chain has TRBV5-1 and TRBJ1-1; D remains unclear. The CDR3 is 14 amino acids. Germline values: CDR1 SGHRS, CDR2 YFSETQ. V lost 5 bases and J lost 5, with 16 bases in between. The DNA for the CDR3 is TGCGCCAGCAGTGGAATGGCGGGCGGAACTGAAGCTTTCTTT. This codes for CASSGMAGGTEAFF.

This sequence joins TRBV7-8 and TRBJ1-1, with D unclear. The germline CDR1 and CDR2 sequences are SGHVS and FQNEAQ. The CDR3 totals 11 residues. V shed 8 bases and J shed 7 bases, with 11 bases lying between them. The CDR3 coding sequence is TGTGCCAGCGTCCGGGATCATGAAGCTTTCTTT. Translating gives CASVRDHEAFF.